These 24 T cell receptor beta chains share one sample of origin, sequenced in a study of beta chain features in type 1 diabetes. Antigen specificity for these receptors is unknown. Since all of the isolated RNA was reverse transcribed, expressed TCRB transcripts were what got sequenced. The table came from immunoSEQ multiplex PCR; TCRdb's copy has only in-frame clones and leaves some out. The top ten hold approximately 0.022% of the sample, which has roughly 730,000 clones, around an eighth seen once. Overall study results and limits: Significant though moderate, a shortening of TCRB CDR3s appeared in all four CD4+ subsets of Type 1 diabetes patients.

The sequenced sample was naive CD4+ T cells from blood. Source of these receptors: a man aged 18 to 29 with type 1 diabetes.

This clone has more than one count but fewer than ten. This chain links TRBV6-5 with TRBJ2-7; D is unclear. V lost 5 bases and J 6 bases, leaving 17 bases between the germline ends. This CDR3 is built from 14 residues. Germline values: CDR1 MNHEY, CDR2 SVGAGI. The CDR3 loop is CASSPLADTGEQYF. Here the CDR3 DNA reads TGTGCCAGCAGTCCGTTAGCCGATACGGGCGAGCAGTACTTC.

The CDR3 DNA sequence: TGTGCCAGCGAGTCAGGATCCTACAATGAGCAGTTCTTC. This gives the protein CASESGSYNEQFF. The chain has TRBV7-9 and TRBJ2-1; D is unresolved. Germline lookup yields CDR1 SEHNR and CDR2 FQNEAQ (reference sequence). There are 13 residues in the CDR3. V was cut by 8 bases and J by 1 base, with 9 bases left in between.

This clone was observed a few times. The J gene is TRBJ2-1, the V gene TRBV7-6; the match to TRBD2 covers 12 bases. Losses at the gene ends were 5 bases for V and 8 bases for J; bases not matched to a gene: 10. Germline CDR1 reads SGHVS; CDR2 reads FNYEAQ. This CDR3 is 16 amino acids long. CDR3 loop: CASSQGLAGGTDEQFF. The CDR3, as DNA: TGTGCCAGCAGCCAGGGGCTAGCGGGGGGGACAGATGAGCAGTTCTTC.

The table lists this clone with a few counts. The rearrangement links TRBV2 to TRBJ2-3; D is unresolved. CDR1 and CDR2 (germline): SNHLY, FYNNEI. The V and J ends lost 10 bases and 1 base respectively, with 6 bases between them. The CDR3 consists of 11 residues. CDR3 amino acids: CATSRTDTQYF. DNA of the CDR3: TGTGCCACCAGCCGCACAGATACGCAGTATTTT. The complete variable domain, with remaining parts taken from reference TRBV2 and TRBJ2-3, reads EPEVTQTPSHQVTQMGQEVILRCVPISNHLYFYWYRQILGQKVEFLVSFYNNEISEKSEIFDDQFSVERPDGSNFTLKIRSTKLEDSAMYFCATSRTDTQYFGPGTRLTVL.

The V and J genes are TRBV28 and TRBJ1-5, with TRBD1 matching 9 bases. The CDR3 consists of 15 residues. From germline, CDR1 is MDHEN and CDR2 SYDVKM. The V segment lost 3 bases and the J segment 5 bases; nucleotides outside the gene matches: 5. The CDR3 is CASSLGQGEDQPQHF. CDR3 DNA: TGTGCCAGCAGTTTGGGACAGGGAGAGGATCAGCCCCAGCATTTT.

The sample holds a few counts of this clone. V usage is TRBV25-1 and J usage is TRBJ1-1; no definite D call. There are 12 residues in the CDR3. Germline V gene sequence: CDR1 MGHDK, CDR2 SYGVNS. Trimming stripped 5 bases from V and 8 bases from J, with 12 bases between. The CDR3 here is CASSSDIPEAFF. The CDR3, as DNA: TGTGCCAGCAGTTCCGACATCCCAGAAGCTTTCTTT.

The chain couples TRBV4-1 to TRBJ2-5; D may be TRBD1 (6 bases). The CDR3 has 17 residues. CDR1 is MGHRA, CDR2 YSYEKL, per germline. V was clipped by 4 bases and J by 0 bases, with 18 bases between them. The CDR3 region is CASSRIPSDSHQETQYF. The DNA for the CDR3 is TGCGCCAGCAGCCGGATCCCATCGGACAGTCACCAAGAGACCCAGTACTTC.

The chain carries TRBV9 and TRBJ1-2; 9 nucleotides agree with TRBD1. The J segment lost 8 bases and the V segment lost 4 bases, leaving 9 bases of the junction unmatched. The CDR3 is made up of 14 amino acids. Germline CDR1 SGDLS, CDR2 YYNGEE. DNA of the CDR3: TGTGCCAGCAGCCCAGGGACAGGGATCTGGGGCTACACCTTC. This codes for CASSPGTGIWGYTF.

The V call is TRBV11-1, the J call TRBJ2-1; D may match TRBD1 or TRBD2 (6 bases each). This CDR3 has 12 amino acids. The V end lost 8 bases, the J end lost 8 bases, and 13 bases lay between the germline ends. Germline V lookup: CDR1 SGHAT, CDR2 FQDESV (reference sequence). CDR3 in amino acids: CASDSGAHEQFF. In DNA, the CDR3 is TGTGCCAGCGATTCGGGGGCTCATGAGCAGTTCTTC.

CDR3 sequence reads: CAISYGRTTEAFF. The DNA for the CDR3 is TGTGCCATCAGTTATGGCAGGACCACTGAAGCTTTCTTT. The rearrangement uses TRBV10-3 and TRBJ1-1, with D unresolved. The CDR3 is 13 residues long. Germline CDR1 is ENHRY and CDR2 is SYGVKD. V was pared by 5 bases and J by 4 bases, with 11 bases between.

This clone showed up just a few times. The gene calls are TRBV29-1 and TRBJ1-2, with TRBD1 matching over 9 bases. With V trimmed by 3 bases and J by 8 bases, 7 bases remained unmatched. Germline V gene data show CDR1 as SQVTM and CDR2 as ANQGSEA. CDR3 length: 13 amino acids. CDR3 sequence reads: CSVDRDRVGGYTF. The CDR3 region has the DNA TGCAGCGTTGATCGGGACAGGGTAGGCGGCTACACCTTC.

This clone was found a few times. The chain recombines TRBV2 with TRBJ2-7; D ambiguous. The germline gives CDR1 SNHLY, CDR2 FYNNEI. Trimming removed 7 bases from V and 2 bases from J, with 9 bases in between. CDR3 size: 12 residues. The CDR3 DNA sequence: TGTGCCAGCAATTTCCACCCCTACGAGCAGTACTTC. Translating gives CASNFHPYEQYF.

There are a few counts of this clone. The chain joins TRBV18 to TRBJ2-1, with 10 bases aligning to TRBD1. Unmatched junction bases numbered 10, after V lost 3 bases and J lost 5 bases. The CDR3 runs 17 residues. CDR1 KGHSH and CDR2 LQKENI come from the germline V gene. In nucleotides, the CDR3 is TGTGCCAGCTCACCTGGGAGACAGGGGGCGACTGACAATGAGCAGTTCTTC. As protein: CASSPGRQGATDNEQFF.

This sequence joins TRBV6-6 and TRBJ2-7; weak D call: TRBD2 (6 bases). The CDR3 consists of 14 residues. Germline V gene lookup returns CDR1 MNHNY and CDR2 SVGAGI (reference sequence). Trimming stripped 6 bases from V and 6 bases from J, with 18 bases between. CDR3 loop: CASSPANSGREQYF. In DNA form, the CDR3 reads TGTGCCAGCAGCCCAGCAAATAGCGGTCGCGAGCAGTACTTC.

This clone was picked up a small number of times. The chain recombines TRBV7-9 with TRBJ1-1; possibly TRBD1 for D (6 bases). The germline CDR1 and CDR2 sequences are SEHNR and FQNEAQ (reference sequence). The CDR3 has 14 amino acids. V gave up 6 bases and J gave up 0 bases, with 11 bases separating them. Here the CDR3 DNA reads TGTGCCAGCAGGACAGGTCCCATGAACACTGAAGCTTTCTTT. Translated, it gives CASRTGPMNTEAFF.

V and J are TRBV25-1 and TRBJ2-3; 9 positions match TRBD1. The CDR3 length is 14 residues. Germline values: CDR1 MGHDK, CDR2 SYGVNS. CDR3 bases: TGTGTGGTAAGGGGGACAGGGTTAAAAGATACGCAGTATTTT. This translates into CVVRGTGLKDTQYF.

This chain uses TRBV18 with TRBJ1-6, with TRBD1 as a possible D gene (5 bases). The CDR3 contains 12 residues. In germline, CDR1 is KGHSH, CDR2 LQKENI. V lost 6 bases and J lost 7, with 7 bases in between. The CDR3 DNA sequence: TGTGCCAGCTCGTCAGGGAATTCACCCCTCCACTTT. Amino acid sequence: CASSSGNSPLHF.

The chain combines TRBV30 with TRBJ2-6; the D is unclear. Germline loops: CDR1 GTSNPN, CDR2 SVGIG (reference sequence). The CDR3 covers 15 residues. V lost 1 base, J lost 0 bases, and 7 bases lay in between. The CDR3 DNA sequence: TGTGCCTGGAGTGGACACCCCTCTGGGGCCAACGTCCTGACTTTC. Translated: CAWSGHPSGANVLTF.

This clone has more than one count but fewer than ten. This sample includes further DNA sequences coding for the same CDR3. The chain recombines TRBV5-4 with TRBJ2-5; 8 bases map to TRBD1. V lost 2 bases and J lost 4; bases outside the gene matches: 1. The germline V gene encodes CDR1 SGHNT and CDR2 YYREEE (reference sequence). CDR3 length: 13 amino acids. The DNA for the CDR3 is TGTGCCAGCAGCTTCGACAGGGGAGAGACCCAGTACTTC. This translates into CASSFDRGETQYF.

This clone has at least ten counts. The CDR3 loop is CATRGGVYNEQFF. The CDR3 region has the DNA TGTGCCACCCGAGGGGGGGTTTACAATGAGCAGTTCTTC. This chain joins TRBV7-9 and TRBJ2-1, with D possibly matching TRBD2 (7 bases). This CDR3 contains 13 residues. Germline-derived CDR1 and CDR2 are SEHNR and FQNEAQ (reference sequence). V was pared by 10 bases and J by 4 bases, with 14 bases between.

The chain employs TRBV7-9 and TRBJ2-7; D uncertain. CDR1 and CDR2 (germline): SEHNR, FQNEAQ (reference sequence). This CDR3 spans 13 amino acids. Trimming shortened V by 1 base and J by 2 bases, and 6 bases separated the two germline ends. This CDR3 is CASSLGQPYEQYF. The CDR3, as DNA: TGTGCCAGCAGCTTAGGACAACCCTACGAGCAGTACTTC.

The chain joins TRBV7-4 to TRBJ2-5; maybe TRBD2 (5 bases). Trimming left V 5 bases short and J 4 bases short, with 20 bases between. Germline V lookup: CDR1 SGHVT, CDR2 SQSDAQ. This CDR3 spans 16 amino acids. The CDR3 is CASSPRDRSWLETQYF. The CDR3 DNA follows: TGTGCCAGCAGCCCCCGGGATAGGTCTTGGCTAGAGACCCAGTACTTC.

This clone was detected only a few times. The CDR3 DNA follows: TGTGCCACCACGACGGGGAGGAGGTCAGATACGCAGTATTTT. Protein sequence: CATTTGRRSDTQYF. The chain recombines TRBV19 with TRBJ2-3, with D tentatively TRBD2 (6 bases). CDR3 length: 14 residues. Trimming took 10 bases from V and 4 from J, leaving 18 bases between them. Germline CDR1 LNHDA, CDR2 SQIVND (reference sequence).

The V gene is TRBV11-3, the J gene TRBJ1-2, with TRBD1 matching 10 bases. With V trimmed by 7 bases and J by 6 bases, 8 bases remained unmatched. CDR1 and CDR2 (germline): SGHNT, YENEEA. This CDR3 is built from 14 residues. The CDR3 protein is CASNSGTGVNGYTF. CDR3 sequence (DNA): TGTGCCAGCAACTCAGGGACAGGGGTTAATGGCTACACCTTC.